This T cell receptor beta chain was identified during a study of cytomegalovirus exposure and HLA in healthy donors. Germline lookup yields CDR1 SGHKS and CDR2 YYEKEE (reference sequence). The CDR3 consists of 14 residues. V lost 0 bases and J lost 4, with 10 bases in between. Amplification used 60 Vbeta primers and 13 Jbeta primers. Data came from immunoSEQ multiplex PCR; TCRdb stores just in-frame clones and leaves some out. This sample yields approximately 130,000 clones, of which under 90% are seen a single time; about 4% belongs to the top ten. Study results and limitations: Earlier results showed most TCR beta V segments being productive about 87% or about 30% of the time. There were 150 or so TCR beta chains listed as cytomegalovirus-associated. Reports credit the classifier with highly specific, highly sensitive diagnosis of cytomegalovirus status.

Remarks on this clone: Its matching antigen is unknown.

Material for sequencing was PBMCs. The chain is built from TRBV5-5 and TRBJ1-1; the D is unclear. The receptor was derived from a woman in her thirties or forties in good health and CMV-seronegative. CDR3 amino acids: CASSLVARATEAFF. DNA of the CDR3: TGTGCCAGCAGCTTGGTGGCGCGGGCCACTGAAGCTTTCTTT.